The 7 T cell receptor beta chains in this list originate from one sample, sequenced in a study of beta chain features in type 1 diabetes. Study-level findings and limits: Type 1 diabetes patients had moderately but significantly shorter TCRB CDR3s in all four CD4+ subsets.

For these TCRs, the target antigens are not known. Expressed TCRB transcripts were sequenced because the entire RNA isolate underwent reverse transcription. The repertoire was sequenced with immunoSEQ multiplex PCR; TCRdb's copy has only in-frame clones and lacks some. The data hold over 650,000 clones, with about 14% observed a single time. The specimen was naive CD4+ T cells from blood. Receptor source: a man younger than 30 with type 1 diabetes.

J is TRBJ2-5 and V is TRBV9; TRBD2 aligns across 13 bases. Germline CDR1 is SGDLS and CDR2 is YYNGEE. The CDR3 runs to 15 residues. The trim removed 4 bases at V and 1 base at J, leaving 1 base unmatched. The CDR3 nucleotides are TGTGCCAGCAGCTGGACTAGCGGGGGCCAAGAGACCCAGTACTTC. This codes for CASSWTSGGQETQYF.

The rearrangement joins TRBV7-2 to TRBJ2-1; 8 bases align to TRBD1. This CDR3 is built from 14 residues. The V segment lost 5 bases and the J segment 8 bases; nucleotides outside the gene matches: 8. Germline CDR1 and CDR2: SGHTA and FQGNSA. This chain's CDR3 is CASSKDRGYHEQFF. The CDR3 region has the DNA TGTGCCAGCAGCAAAGACAGGGGATATCATGAGCAGTTCTTC.

The rearrangement uses TRBV25-1 and TRBJ2-7; 7 bases align to TRBD1. This CDR3 has 15 residues. Germline loops: CDR1 MGHDK, CDR2 SYGVNS. The ends lost 3 bases at V and 5 bases at J; junction bases unmatched: 10. CDR3 DNA: TGTGCCAGCAGTGACCCACGACAGGGTCGCCACGAGCAGTACTTC. It yields the protein CASSDPRQGRHEQYF.

The chain uses TRBV7-2 and TRBJ1-1, with D hard to call. V was trimmed by 1 base and J by 3 bases, leaving 12 bases between them. Per the germline V gene, CDR1 is SGHTA and CDR2 is FQGNSA. The CDR3 has 15 residues. CDR3: CASSLGIGMDTEAFF. CDR3 bases: TGTGCCAGCAGCTTAGGGATAGGGATGGACACTGAAGCTTTCTTT.

This clone turned up a few times. In DNA, the CDR3 is TGTGCCAGTCCGACACCGCCCCTCCACTTT. Translation: CASPTPPLHF. The gene calls are TRBV7-2 and TRBJ1-6; D gene uncertain. Germline lookup yields CDR1 SGHTA and CDR2 FQGNSA. V was cut by 9 bases and J by 13 bases, with 10 bases left in between. The CDR3 sequence is 10 residues long. The variable domain in full, completed from reference TRBV7-2 and TRBJ1-6, reads GAGVSQSPSNKVTEKGKDVELRCDPISGHTALYWYRQSLGQGLEFLIYFQGNSAPDKSGLPSDRFSAERTGGSVSTLTIQRTQQEDSAVYLCASPTPPLHFGNGTRLTVT.

This chain uses TRBV28 with TRBJ2-6, with D uncertain. V gave up 3 bases and J gave up 1 base, with 7 bases separating them. The CDR3 extends over 15 amino acids. Germline CDR1 MDHEN, CDR2 SYDVKM. CDR3 residues: CASSLVGSGANVLTF. CDR3 DNA sequence: TGTGCCAGCAGTTTGGTAGGGTCTGGGGCCAACGTCCTGACTTTC.

Only a few counts were recorded for this clone. The chain carries TRBV29-1 and TRBJ2-7; D is perhaps TRBD2 (5 bases). CDR3 length: 13 residues. Germline values: CDR1 SQVTM, CDR2 ANQGSEA. Trimming shortened V by 6 bases and J by 6 bases, and 18 bases separated the two germline ends. The CDR3 region has the DNA TGCAGCGTCGGATATCTCAACGAGGGCGAGCAGTACTTC. Amino acid sequence: CSVGYLNEGEQYF.